This T cell receptor (beta chain) was sequenced for a study of cytomegalovirus exposure and HLA in healthy donors. Study-wide results and limits: Immune exposure was documented only through CMV serostatus. Later findings reportedly placed an Asian-associated ancestry cluster below the approximately 670-donor mean for N-insertions. Previously analyzed data showed that most TCR beta V segments were productive at a frequency of about 87% or about 30%.

Trimming cost V 1 base and J 6 bases, with 12 bases left between them. The CDR3 sequence is 15 residues long. Germline V gene lookup returns CDR1 LNHDA and CDR2 SQIVND (reference sequence). PCR primers comprised 60 Vbeta and 13 Jbeta primers. Clones were read by immunoSEQ multiplex PCR, and TCRdb kept only the in-frame ones, dropping some. The data hold around 94,000 clones, with about three fifths observed a single time. In regard to this clone: Its antigen is not known.

This chain uses TRBV19 with TRBJ2-2; possible D gene TRBD2, 5 bases. The sequenced sample consisted of PBMCs. The clonotype originates from a human donor in good health. CDR3 DNA: TGTGCCAGTAGTATAGGGTGGGAGTTGGCCGGGGAGCTGTTTTTT. Translated: CASSIGWELAGELFF.